This record looks at one TCR beta chain sequence and its context. Its antigen is unidentified. Sequenced by immunoSEQ multiplex PCR; TCRdb stores in-frame clones only, minus some. The data show roughly 180,000 clones, nearly 95% seen once. The ends were cut back, 2 bases at V and 4 bases at J, with 7 bases in the middle. Germline CDR1 SGHKS, CDR2 YYEKEE (reference sequence). The CDR3 covers 12 residues. The data derive from a study of T cell responses to AZD1222 COVID-19 vaccine. Study-wide points: At study baseline, merely six AZD1222 recipients were seropositive.

The material sequenced was peripheral blood, taken 28 days after the second AZD1222 dose. V gene TRBV5-5 combines with J gene TRBJ2-7; no definite D call. The origin of this receptor is an adult who received the AZD1222 COVID-19 vaccine. CDR3 residues: CASSFTFYEQYF. The CDR3 nucleotides are TGTGCCAGCAGCTTCACTTTTTACGAGCAGTACTTC. Drawing the rest from reference TRBV5-5 and TRBJ2-7, the complete variable domain is DAGVTQSPTHLIKTRGQQVTLRCSPISGHKSVSWYQQVLGQGPQFIFQYYEKEERGRGNFPDRFSARQFPNYSSELNVNALLLGDSALYLCASSFTFYEQYFGPGTRLTVT.